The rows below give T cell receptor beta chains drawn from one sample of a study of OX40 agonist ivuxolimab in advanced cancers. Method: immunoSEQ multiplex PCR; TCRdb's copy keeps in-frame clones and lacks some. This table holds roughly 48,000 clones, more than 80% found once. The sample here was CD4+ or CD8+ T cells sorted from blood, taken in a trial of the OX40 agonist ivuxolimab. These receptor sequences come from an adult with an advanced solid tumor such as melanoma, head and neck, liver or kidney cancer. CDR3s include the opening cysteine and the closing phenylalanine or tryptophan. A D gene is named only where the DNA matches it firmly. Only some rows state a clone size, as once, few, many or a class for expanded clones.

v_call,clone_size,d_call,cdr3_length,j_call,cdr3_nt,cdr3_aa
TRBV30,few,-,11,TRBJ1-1,TGTGGATCGGTGTCGCGCACTGAAGCTTTCTTT,CGSVSRTEAFF
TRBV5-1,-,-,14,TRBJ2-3,TGCGCCAGCAGCTTATACCTTGGCGCAGATACGCAGTATTTT,CASSLYLGADTQYF
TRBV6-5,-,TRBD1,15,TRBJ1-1,TGTGCCAGCAGTTACCCGACAGGGGGAAAAACTGAAGCTTTCTTT,CASSYPTGGKTEAFF
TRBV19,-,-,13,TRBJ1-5,TGTGCCAGTAGTATGTGGGGGCAACAGCCCCAGCATTTT,CASSMWGQQPQHF
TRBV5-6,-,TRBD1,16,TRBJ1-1,TGTGCCAGCAGCTATATGACAGGGAGGGGGGCCACTGAAGCTTTCTTT,CASSYMTGRGATEAFF
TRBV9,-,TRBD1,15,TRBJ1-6,TGTGCCAGCAGCGTAGGCACAGGGGGTGGGTCACCCCTCCACTTT,CASSVGTGGGSPLHF
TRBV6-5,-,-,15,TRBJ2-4,TGTGCCAGCAGTTACTCGAGGGGTACCAAAAACATTCAGTACTTC,CASSYSRGTKNIQYF
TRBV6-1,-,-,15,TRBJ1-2,TGTGCCAGCAGTGTCCTGGCAGGAGCTAACTATGGCTACACCTTC,CASSVLAGANYGYTF
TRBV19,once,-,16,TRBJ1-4,TGTGCCAGTAGTCCTCGGTTGGCGGCGAGAAATGAAAAACTGTTTTTT,CASSPRLAARNEKLFF
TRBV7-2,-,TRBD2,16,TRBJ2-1,TGTGCCAGCAGCTTAGCGGGTAGCGGGGGTTACAATGAGCAGTTCTTC,CASSLAGSGGYNEQFF
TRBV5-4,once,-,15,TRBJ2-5,TGTGCCAGCAGCTTGGCCTTATCGGGCCAAGAGACCCAGTACTTC,CASSLALSGQETQYF
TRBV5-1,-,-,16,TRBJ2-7,TGCGCCAGCAGCTTGATGGAGCGCGGGTGGCCCTACGAGCAGTACTTC,CASSLMERGWPYEQYF
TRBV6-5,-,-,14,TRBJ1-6,TGTGCCAGCAGTTACCCCCCGACAAATTCACCCCTCCACTTT,CASSYPPTNSPLHF
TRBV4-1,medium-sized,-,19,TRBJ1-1,TGCGCCAGCAGCCAAGAAGATGTTCAGCTTAGCGGAGGGAGGACTGAAGCTTTCTTT,CASSQEDVQLSGGRTEAFF
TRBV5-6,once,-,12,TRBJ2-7,TGTGCCAGCAGCTTGGTAAACTACGAGCAGTACTTC,CASSLVNYEQYF
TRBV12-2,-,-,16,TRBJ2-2,TGTGCAAGTCGCCCCAAGAGTGGGGTCCTAGCCGGGGAGCTGTTTTTT,CASRPKSGVLAGELFF
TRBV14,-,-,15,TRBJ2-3,TGTGCCAGCAGCCACCTCTTGGGGGCACGCGATACGCAGTATTTT,CASSHLLGARDTQYF
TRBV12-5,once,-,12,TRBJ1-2,TGTGCTAGTGGTTTGTCAGGGGATGGCTACACCTTC,CASGLSGDGYTF
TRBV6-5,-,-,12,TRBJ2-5,TGTGCCAGCAGGACAGGGAGGCAGACCCAGTACTTC,CASRTGRQTQYF
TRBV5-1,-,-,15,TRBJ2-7,TGCGCCAGCAGCCCCAACGCGGGGCGTACCTACGAGCAGTACTTC,CASSPNAGRTYEQYF
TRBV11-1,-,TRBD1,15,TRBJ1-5,TGTGCCAGCAGCCCGGACAGGGACCCCAATCAGCCCCAGCATTTT,CASSPDRDPNQPQHF
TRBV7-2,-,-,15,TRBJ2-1,TGTGCCAGCAGCTTAGCGGGCCAAAGCTACAATGAGCAGTTCTTC,CASSLAGQSYNEQFF
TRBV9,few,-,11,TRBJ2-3,TGTGCCAGCAGCTGGGGGGATACGCAGTATTTT,CASSWGDTQYF
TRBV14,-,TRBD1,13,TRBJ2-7,TGTGCCAGCAGCCAACCCCCGGGACAGTGGCGGTACTTC,CASSQPPGQWRYF
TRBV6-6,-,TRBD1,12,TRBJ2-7,TGTGCCAGCAGCCAGGACAGGGACGAGCAGTACTTC,CASSQDRDEQYF
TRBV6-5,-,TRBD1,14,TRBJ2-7,TGTGCCAGCAGCCAAAGGACAGGAACCTACGAGCAGTACTTC,CASSQRTGTYEQYF
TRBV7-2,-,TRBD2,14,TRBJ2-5,TGTGCCAGCGGACTGATAGCGGGATCGGAGACCCAGTACTTC,CASGLIAGSETQYF
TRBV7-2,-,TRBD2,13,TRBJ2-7,TGTGTCTCGCGGGGGGGGCGAATCCACGAGCAGTACTTC,CVSRGGRIHEQYF
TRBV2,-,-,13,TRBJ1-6,TGTGCCAGCAGTGCCCTCCCAAGAGTACCCCTCCACTTT,CASSALPRVPLHF
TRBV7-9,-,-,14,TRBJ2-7,TGTGCCAGCAGCTTGGCCGACCTCTCCTACGAGCAGTACTTC,CASSLADLSYEQYF
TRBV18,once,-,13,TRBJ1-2,TGTGCCAGCTCACCCTTGGACAGCTATGGCTACACCTTC,CASSPLDSYGYTF
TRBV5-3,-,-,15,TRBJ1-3,TGTGCCAGAAGCTTCCGACATCACTCTGGAAACACCATATATTTT,CARSFRHHSGNTIYF
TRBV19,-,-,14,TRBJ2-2,TGTGCCAGTAGTATAGATGGGGACACCGGGGAGCTGTTTTTT,CASSIDGDTGELFF
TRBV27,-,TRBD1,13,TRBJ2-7,TGTGCCAGCACCTGGACAGGGATAAACGAGCAGTACTTC,CASTWTGINEQYF
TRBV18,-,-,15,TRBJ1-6,TGTGCCAGCTCACCAAGCATCTCCGATAATTCACCCCTCCACTTT,CASSPSISDNSPLHF
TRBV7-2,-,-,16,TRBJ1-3,TGTGCCAGCAGCCAGCAAGGTCGGGCCGCTGGAAACACCATATATTTT,CASSQQGRAAGNTIYF
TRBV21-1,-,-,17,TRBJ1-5,TGTGCCAGCACCTATAAAGGGGGCGCTGGGAGCAATCAGCCCCAGCATTTT,CASTYKGGAGSNQPQHF
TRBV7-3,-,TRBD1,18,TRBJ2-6,TGTGCCAGCAGCCTTCGGACAGGCCCTAGCTCTGGGGCCAACGTCCTGACTTTC,CASSLRTGPSSGANVLTF
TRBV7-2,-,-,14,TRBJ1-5,TGTGCCAGCAGCCCCGAGACATACAATCAGCCCCAGCATTTT,CASSPETYNQPQHF
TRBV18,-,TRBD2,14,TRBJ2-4,TGTGCCAGCTCACCACCGGGGGGGGAAAACATTCAGTACTTC,CASSPPGGENIQYF
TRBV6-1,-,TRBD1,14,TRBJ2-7,TGTGCCAGCACCCCGGGACAGGGGAACTACGAGCAGTACTTC,CASTPGQGNYEQYF
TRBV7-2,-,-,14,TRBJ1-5,TGTGCCAGCAGCCCAAACAGGGGCAATCAGCCCCAGCATTTT,CASSPNRGNQPQHF
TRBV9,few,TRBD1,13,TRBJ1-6,TGTGCCAGCAGCGCGGACAGGGTGGCACCCCTCCACTTT,CASSADRVAPLHF
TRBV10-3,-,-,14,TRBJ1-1,TGTGCCATCAGCCAAACAGGGTATAGGGACTCAGCTTTCTTT,CAISQTGYRDSAFF
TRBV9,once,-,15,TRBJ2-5,TGTGCCAGCAGCGTAGTTACTGGCGGTGCGGAGACCCAGTACTTC,CASSVVTGGAETQYF
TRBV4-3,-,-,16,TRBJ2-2,TGCGCCAGCAGCCAATGGGGACATACGAACACCGGGGAGCTGTTTTTT,CASSQWGHTNTGELFF
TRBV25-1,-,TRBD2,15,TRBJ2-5,TGTGCCAGCAGTGCACTAGCGGGGGTCCAAGAGACCCAGTACTTC,CASSALAGVQETQYF
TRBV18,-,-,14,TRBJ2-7,TGTGCCAGCTCACCCCGGACGACGAGCTACGAGCAGTACTTC,CASSPRTTSYEQYF